These T cell receptor beta chains were read from a single sample in a study of immune characterization of retroperitoneal liposarcoma. One entry per CDR3 protein, called by TCRdb with MiXCR from the PCR reads. The repertoire consists of more than 6,000 distinct CDR3 sequences, with over 25% occurring once and the leading ten covering under 45%. Sequencing was carried out using blood. The receptors shown here come from a male donor with retroperitoneal liposarcoma. Both conserved end residues are part of each CDR3. Each record gives: D gene, J gene, V gene, clone size, CDR3 protein, CDR3 DNA. D genes are given only for firm matches. Not every row has a clone size; where given, it reads once, few, many or a size class.

NA	TRBJ2-1	TRBV7-2	few	CASSLDSNSYNEQFF	TGTGCCAGCAGCTTAGACAGCAACTCCTACAATGAGCAGTTCTTC
NA	TRBJ2-3	TRBV4-3	NA	CASSQEYGGDTDTQYF	TGCGCCAGCAGCCAAGAGTACGGGGGTGACACAGATACGCAGTATTTT
TRBD1	TRBJ2-1	TRBV6-1	NA	CASSRTGSEQFF	TGTGCCAGCAGTAGGACAGGGAGTGAGCAGTTCTTC
TRBD2	TRBJ2-5	TRBV6-6	NA	CASSPRGSGGAGETQYF	TGTGCCAGCAGTCCGCGGGGTAGCGGGGGGGCCGGCGAGACCCAGTACTTC
TRBD1	TRBJ1-5	TRBV6-6	NA	CASSFSGTGIVQPQHF	TGTGCCAGCAGTTTCTCCGGGACAGGAATTGTTCAGCCCCAGCATTTT
TRBD1	TRBJ2-7	TRBV6-6	many	CASSNPGQGTPYEQYF	TGTGCCAGCAGTAACCCGGGACAGGGAACTCCCTACGAGCAGTACTTC
NA	TRBJ2-7	TRBV12-3/TRBV12-4	many	CASSHVPTEQYF	TGTGCCAGCAGCCACGTTCCTACAGAGCAGTACTTC
NA	TRBJ2-3	TRBV6-6	few	CASSPQGTSTDTQYF	TGTGCCAGCAGTCCTCAAGGGACGAGCACAGATACGCAGTATTTT
NA	TRBJ2-1	TRBV6-6	NA	CASSYRDQETQFF	TGTGCCAGCAGCTACAGGGATCAGGAGACCCAGTTCTTC
NA	TRBJ2-3	TRBV28	many	CASSLFSLGGQTFTQYF	TGTGCCAGCAGTTTATTTTCTTTGGGAGGCCAAACGTTCACGCAGTATTTT
TRBD1	TRBJ2-7	TRBV4-2	NA	CASSQLPGLQGAGSYEQYF	TGTGCCAGCAGCCAACTCCCCGGGTTACAGGGGGCCGGGAGCTACGAGCAGTACTTC
TRBD2	TRBJ2-7	TRBV5-3	NA	CASSWPGGYNEQYF	TGTGCCAGCAGCTGGCCGGGAGGGTACAATGAGCAGTACTTC
NA	TRBJ1-1	TRBV7-6	NA	CASSVRAAQSIDTEAFF	TGTGCCAGCAGCGTAAGGGCTGCGCAATCGATAGACACTGAAGCTTTCTTT
NA	TRBJ1-5	TRBV6-1	few	CASSGLGEPNQPQHF	TGTGCCAGCAGTGGGTTAGGGGAACCGAATCAGCCCCAGCATTTT
NA	TRBJ2-5	TRBV6-1	NA	CASSAPPGSKETQYF	TGTGCCAGCAGCGCCCCCCCAGGGTCTAAAGAGACCCAGTACTTC
TRBD2	TRBJ2-1	TRBV6-1	NA	CASSLSGIGTRNEQFF	TGTGCCAGCAGCCTAAGCGGGATAGGAACACGTAATGAGCAGTTCTTC
NA	TRBJ2-1	TRBV10-3	many	CAISGPGLFRTNEQFF	TGTGCCATCAGTGGCCCGGGCCTCTTCCGAACCAATGAGCAGTTCTTC
TRBD2	TRBJ2-7	TRBV6-1	NA	CASSDGLAGRSYEQYF	TGTGCCAGCAGTGACGGACTAGCGGGACGCTCCTACGAGCAGTACTTC
NA	TRBJ1-1	TRBV6-6	NA	CASRMGGQTEAFF	TGTGCCAGCAGAATGGGGGGGCAAACTGAAGCTTTCTTT
TRBD2	TRBJ2-1	TRBV7-2	many	CASSDVAGGLQGETQFF	TGTGCCAGCAGCGACGTAGCGGGAGGGCTTCAAGGAGAGACCCAGTTCTTC
TRBD1	TRBJ1-1	TRBV25-1	NA	CASSESGTGDTEAFF	TGTGCCAGCAGTGAATCTGGGACAGGGGACACTGAAGCTTTCTTT